This TCR beta chain was captured by sequencing in a study of blood T cells in healthy people across ages (dated by TCRdb to between 2014 and 2017). With respect to the entire study: In model experiments, template switching captured about one uniquely barcoded TCR beta cDNA molecule for every two T cells. Age-related changes in TCR beta repertoire diversity were measured in the study by deep sequencing normalized with unique cDNA molecular identifiers. Donors were grouped into four age groups: young (average 16 years), middle-aged (less than 40), aged (approximately 58) and long-lived (around 82). For two donors (one aged 18 to 30 and one aged 80 or older), the study analyzed two additional independent replicas of 1 million unique cDNA reads from the same blood draw.

What the research found in general, with its limitations: Estimates of total diversity based on one million sequenced T cells were regarded as lower bounds and as underestimates. The long-lived group showed more naive CD4+ T cells, fewer expanded clones and increased TCR diversity than the aged group, suggesting age selection. As age increased, observed TCR beta diversity per million T cells dropped in a roughly linear way, and a significant reduction was already evident by age 40. The percentage of naive T cells measured by flow cytometry correlated strongly with observed TCR beta diversity. The CMV infection status of donors was not known, potentially confounding age-related changes in expanded clonotypes. Conclusive comparison of naive and antigen-experienced compartments was prevented by the profiling of bulk unsorted PBMCs.

The donors were about 40 Caucasian individuals from Russia, aged roughly 6 to 100 years, who were systemically healthy. Approximately 9.7 milliliters of peripheral blood were drawn from each donor into EDTA-treated Vacutainer tubes. PBMCs were isolated by Ficoll-Paque density-gradient centrifugation, with at least 7 million obtained per sample. Total RNA was extracted from PBMCs with Trizol reagent, with at least 6 micrograms obtained per sample. Naive CD45RAhigh/CD27high T cell percentages were measured by flow cytometry on a PBMC aliquot from every donor. In its sample, this clonotype was seen a few times. This receptor's antigen is unknown. No qualities accompany the bases; no much larger clone lies one base away. CDR1 and CDR2, looked up from the germline V gene (reference sequence), are MNHEY and SMNVEV. Compared with germline, V lacks 5 bases and J lacks 9 bases; bases without a gene match: 10. Its CDR3 holds 14 amino acids, cysteine through phenylalanine. Only the CDR3 portion is preserved as DNA: 42 bases, with reading frame beginning at the first base.

Library construction relied on 5' RACE. The instrument was an Illumina HiSeq 2500. A second PCR of about 7 to 12 cycles was run with a J-beta primer mix and a sample-barcoded 5' primer. A unique molecular identifier was introduced onto each TCR beta cDNA molecule by a template-switch 5' adaptor carrying 12 random nucleotides. At least 2.5 million CDR3-containing paired-end reads were obtained from each sample. All of the RNA was converted into first-strand cDNA using the Mint cDNA synthesis kit, with a TRBC-specific oligonucleotide serving as the primer. After uracil-DNA glycosylase treatment, a first 18-cycle PCR used universal primers M1SS and BC2_uni_R on all cDNA. As for how the authors treated the data: Normalization of each sample was performed by random selection of 1 million high-quality reads, each carrying a distinct molecular identifier. Instead of being binned into consensus sequences, reads that shared molecular identifiers were thrown out. CDR3 identification, clonotype clustering and error correction used MiTCR with a Q25 quality threshold and the strictest error-elimination algorithm. A nonparametric unseen species model with Euler transformation was used to estimate a lower bound on total TCR beta diversity. In TCRdb, the public reads were trimmed at Q25 with fastp and aligned with MiXCR, with productive beta chains retained. Under each unique CDR3 protein, matching rows form one entry showing the most common genes and DNA. The V and J calls, along with clone size, are taken from TCRdb and not from the paper's own processing. Counted in this sample were 1 million or so distinct CDR3 sequences; 20% to 25% of them appeared once. The top ten hold around 0.75% of the sample.

These data also featured in a second study, about T cells of mothers and their children. Drawing on the second study: The donors were nine systemically healthy Caucasian individuals, made up of three mothers and their six children. cDNA synthesis used all of the extracted RNA, with around 1.6 ug of RNA in each 15 ul reaction. In the second PCR, the M1S primer added sample barcodes and 2-4 random nucleotides. More than 9 million TCR beta CDR3 reads were obtained from each mother, and several million reads were obtained from each child. In both related and unrelated pairs, thymic selection shapes the output of TCR recombination in a similar way, with inherited differences having only a minor effect. Normalized repertoire overlap was always slightly but never significantly higher in related than unrelated mother-child pairs. No persistent microchimeric T cell clones were detected, at a sensitivity of 90 to 100 clones per million clonotypes. The study used deep NGS to compare TCR beta repertoires of mothers and children, seeking features distinguishing related mother-child pairs from unrelated individuals. Mothers averaged around 43 +/- 4 years of age and children averaged about 12 +/- 4 years. After adapter ligation with NEBNext reagents, the libraries were sequenced on Illumina HiSeq 2000 with 100+100 nt paired-end reads. Mother and child libraries were prepared a month apart and sequenced in separate runs to prevent cross-contamination. For each donor, between about 450,000 and 2,300,000 distinct TCR beta clonotypes were identified. Naive TCR beta clonotypes were estimated from low-frequency clonotypes matched to each donor's FACS-determined naive share, without sorting.

The sequence came from a girl aged 2-10 years in good health. In this chain, TRBV27 is recombined with TRBJ2-1, and 7 junctional nucleotides match TRBD2. The sample comprised blood. The DNA sequence is TGTGCCAGCAGTACCCAGACTAGCTGGGGTGAGCAGTTCTTC. Translated, this is CASSTQTSWGEQFF.